This passage covers 26 T cell receptor beta chains from one sample sequenced in a study of shared T cell receptors in the human thymus. Method: immunoSEQ multiplex PCR; TCRdb's copy keeps in-frame clones and lacks some. Of 600,000 or so clones detected, over 75% appear once; the ten largest clones hold over 0.008%. This sample was also put to use in a study of human thymus T cells.

Sequencing input: thymocytes. These TCRs come from a boy younger than two with a congenital heart defect.

V and J are TRBV2 and TRBJ2-2; D perhaps matches TRBD1 (6 bases). Between the trimmed V and J ends, which lost 8 bases and 2 bases, there was a span of 18 bases. Per germline, CDR1 SNHLY and CDR2 FYNNEI. This CDR3 is built from 16 residues. CDR3 sequence reads: CASLNSDRPNTGELFF. In nucleotides, the CDR3 is TGTGCCAGCCTAAACTCGGACAGACCTAACACCGGGGAGCTGTTTTTT.

CDR3: CASSPNSGGASHEQFF. The CDR3 nucleotides read TGCGCCAGCAGCCCAAATAGCGGGGGGGCTTCACATGAGCAGTTCTTC. The rearrangement joins TRBV5-1 to TRBJ2-1; TRBD2 aligns across 11 bases. The length of the CDR3 is 16 residues. After removal of 4 bases from V and 8 bases from J, the junction contained 11 bases not matched to a gene. CDR1 and CDR2 (germline): SGHRS, YFSETQ.

The J gene is TRBJ2-2, the V gene TRBV28, with a tentative D call TRBD1 (5 bases). Germline V gene lookup returns CDR1 MDHEN and CDR2 SYDVKM. V lost 2 bases, J lost 2 bases, and 12 bases lay in between. This CDR3 is built from 16 residues. DNA for the CDR3: TGTGCCAGCAGTTTAGAGGACACGTTCAACACCGGGGAGCTGTTTTTT. Amino acids: CASSLEDTFNTGELFF.

V gene TRBV2 combines with J gene TRBJ2-6; D perhaps matches TRBD1 (5 bases). CDR1 and CDR2 from the germline V gene are SNHLY and FYNNEI. The CDR3 is made up of 19 amino acids. V lost 3 bases and J lost 0, with 18 bases in between. For the CDR3, the DNA is TGTGCCAGCAGTGATGAACCTCCTGGGGCTCACTCTGGGGCCAACGTCCTGACTTTC. Amino acid sequence: CASSDEPPGAHSGANVLTF.

The chain links TRBV25-1 to TRBJ2-5; 9 nucleotides agree with TRBD1. This CDR3 is 14 amino acids long. Germline V gives CDR1 MGHDK, CDR2 SYGVNS. With 10 bases clipped from V and 5 bases from J, the junction kept 11 bases outside the gene matches. The DNA for the CDR3 is TGTGCCACATCAACGACAGGGGGGAAGGAGACCCAGTACTTC. This sequence encodes CATSTTGGKETQYF.

The gene calls are TRBV9 and TRBJ2-1, with TRBD2 matching over 13 bases. Germline CDR1 reads SGDLS; CDR2 reads YYNGEE. The CDR3 totals 16 residues. The ends lost 0 bases at V and 6 bases at J; junction bases unmatched: 3. DNA of the CDR3: TGTGCCAGCAGCGTAGAGGGACTAGCGGGGAGCAATGAGCAGTTCTTC. This encodes CASSVEGLAGSNEQFF.

The chain links TRBV6-5 to TRBJ2-5; maybe TRBD2 (6 bases). Per the germline V gene, CDR1 is MNHEY and CDR2 is SVGAGI. The CDR3 runs to 14 residues. Trimming stripped 0 bases from V and 2 bases from J, with 7 bases between. The CDR3 reads CASSYSRGQETQYF. CDR3 coding DNA: TGTGCCAGCAGTTACTCTCGGGGGCAAGAGACCCAGTACTTC.

The chain is built from TRBV5-1 and TRBJ2-5, with D perhaps TRBD1 (6 bases). Germline-derived CDR1 and CDR2 are SGHRS and YFSETQ. The CDR3 totals 13 residues. Trimming took 9 bases from V and 5 from J, leaving 17 bases between them. Here the CDR3 reads CATKDRQGETQYF. In nucleotides, the CDR3 is TGCGCCACCAAAGACAGGCAGGGGGAGACCCAGTACTTC. Full variable domain (missing parts from reference TRBV5-1 and TRBJ2-5): KAGVTQTPRYLIKTRGQQVTLSCSPISGHRSVSWYQQTPGQGLQFLFEYFSETQRNKGNFPGRFSGRQFSNSRSEMNVSTLELGDSALYLCATKDRQGETQYFGPGTRLLVL.

The genes are TRBV5-4 and TRBJ1-5; 7 bases line up with TRBD1. There are 14 residues in the CDR3. Trimming at V came to 4 bases and at J to 6 bases, leaving 7 bases not matched to a gene. CDR1 is SGHNT, CDR2 YYREEE, per germline (reference sequence). The CDR3, as DNA: TGTGCCAGCAGCCGACAGGGCGCGGCTCAGCCCCAGCATTTT. Amino acid sequence: CASSRQGAAQPQHF.

The chain employs TRBV11-2 and TRBJ2-5, with 12 bases lining up with TRBD2. Trimming at V came to 0 bases and at J to 4 bases, leaving 12 bases not matched to a gene. The CDR3 has 19 residues. Germline-derived CDR1 and CDR2 are SGHAT and FQNNGV. In DNA form, the CDR3 reads TGTGCCAGCAGCTTAGATCAGGGTCTAGCGGGAGGGGGGGGAGAGACCCAGTACTTC. Translated, it gives CASSLDQGLAGGGGETQYF.

The chain recombines TRBV27 with TRBJ2-1; 12 positions match TRBD2. The CDR3 has 19 amino acids. Germline V gene lookup returns CDR1 MNHEY and CDR2 SMNVEV (reference sequence). The junction had 12 bases not matched to a gene; V was cut back by 2 bases and J by 4 bases. The CDR3 DNA is TGTGCCAGCAGTTTACCGCCCGGGACTAGCGGGCCCCTTTACAATGAGCAGTTCTTC. Protein product: CASSLPPGTSGPLYNEQFF.

The rearrangement uses TRBV4-3 and TRBJ1-2; 10 bases map to TRBD1. The CDR3 runs to 18 residues. V was pared by 0 bases and J by 0 bases, with 7 bases of the junction left unmatched. Germline CDR1 LGHNA, CDR2 YSLEER. CDR3 residues: CASSQEGDRGPANYGYTF. The CDR3 coding sequence is TGCGCCAGCAGCCAAGAGGGGGACAGGGGCCCAGCTAACTATGGCTACACCTTC.

The chain couples TRBV4-1 to TRBJ2-5, with TRBD2 matching over 9 bases. From germline, CDR1 is MGHRA and CDR2 YSYEKL. The CDR3 is 16 residues long. The V segment lost 0 bases and the J segment 4 bases; nucleotides outside the gene matches: 6. The CDR3 sequence is CASSQELAGVLETQYF. As DNA, the CDR3 is TGCGCCAGCAGCCAAGAATTAGCGGGAGTTTTAGAGACCCAGTACTTC.

This chain uses TRBV2 with TRBJ2-2, with D hard to call. This CDR3 is 12 amino acids long. The V end lost 6 bases, the J end lost 6 bases, and 8 bases lay between the germline ends. The germline V gene has CDR1 SNHLY and CDR2 FYNNEI. The CDR3 DNA sequence: TGTGCCAGCAGGGGCAGATCCGGGGAGCTGTTTTTT. This sequence encodes CASRGRSGELFF.

The rearrangement uses TRBV18 and TRBJ1-6; TRBD1 matches 7 bases. Germline assignment: CDR1 KGHSH and CDR2 LQKENI. J gave up 5 bases and V 3 bases, and 4 bases lay outside the gene matches. The CDR3 totals 15 residues. The CDR3 DNA sequence: TGTGCCAGCTCACCCCGGGACAGCGATAATTCACCCCTCCACTTT. It is translated as CASSPRDSDNSPLHF.

CDR3 bases: TGTGCCAGCAGCGGAGGGACAGGGGATCGGTCATATAATTCACCCCTCCACTTT. Translating it yields CASSGGTGDRSYNSPLHF. V gene TRBV5-8 combines with J gene TRBJ1-6, with TRBD1 matching 10 bases. This CDR3 spans 18 amino acids. Germline V CDR1 and CDR2: SGHTS, YDEGEE. J lost 4 bases, V lost 4 bases, and 11 bases had no gene match.

This clone was counted only a few times. This chain uses TRBV27 with TRBJ2-7; 11 nucleotides match TRBD2. With 6 bases clipped from V and 5 bases from J, the junction kept 9 bases outside the gene matches. The germline V gene has CDR1 MNHEY and CDR2 SMNVEV (reference sequence). The CDR3 runs to 15 residues. The CDR3 DNA reads TGTGCCAGCAGCCGGACTAGCGGGCGACACCACGAGCAGTACTTC. Protein product: CASSRTSGRHHEQYF.

This chain joins TRBV5-1 and TRBJ1-1; D possibly corresponds to TRBD1 (6 bases). The CDR3 totals 17 residues. Germline values: CDR1 SGHRS, CDR2 YFSETQ. V lost 0 bases, J lost 1 base, and 16 bases lay in between. The CDR3 coding sequence is TGCGCCAGCAGCTTGGGCAGGGGCCCCGCCAGGAACACTGAAGCTTTCTTT. Amino acid sequence: CASSLGRGPARNTEAFF.

This clone appeared once. The same CDR3 can be traced to other DNA sequences in this sample. The CDR3 DNA reads as TGCGCCAGCAGCTTAGGACAGGGAGGGACTGAAGCTTTCTTT. Translated: CASSLGQGGTEAFF. The chain is built from TRBV5-1 and TRBJ1-1, with 8 bases matching TRBD1. Germline V CDR1 and CDR2: SGHRS, YFSETQ. The junction had 5 bases not matched to a gene; V was cut back by 2 bases and J by 5 bases. The CDR3 length is 14 residues.

This rearrangement joins TRBV4-3 to TRBJ2-3; 10 positions agree with TRBD2. The V and J ends lost 1 base and 7 bases, in that order; junction bases with no gene match: 11. The CDR3 totals 17 residues. Per germline, CDR1 LGHNA and CDR2 YSLEER. CDR3 region: CASSQGEVAGGHYTQYF. The CDR3 DNA reads TGCGCCAGCAGCCAAGGGGAAGTAGCGGGGGGCCACTATACGCAGTATTTT.

This chain connects TRBV19 to TRBJ2-7, with D uncertain. The CDR3 is made up of 13 amino acids. Deletions cut 2 bases from V and 5 bases from J, with 10 bases between. Germline CDR1 reads LNHDA; CDR2 reads SQIVND (reference sequence). The CDR3 sequence is CASSISDGHEQYF. CDR3 nucleotides: TGTGCCAGTAGTATAAGCGATGGCCACGAGCAGTACTTC.

V usage is TRBV25-1 and J usage is TRBJ1-1, with D hard to call. This CDR3 spans 12 amino acids. V lost 5 bases to trimming and J lost 3 bases, with 7 bases between them. Germline V CDR1 and CDR2: MGHDK, SYGVNS. For the CDR3, the DNA is TGTGCCAGCAGTTTCGGGGACACTGAAGCTTTCTTT. It specifies CASSFGDTEAFF.

The rearrangement links TRBV4-3 to TRBJ1-6; 9 nucleotides match TRBD1. Germline assignment: CDR1 LGHNA and CDR2 YSLEER. Trimming cost V 1 base and J 1 base; bases outside gene matches: 17. The CDR3 has 22 residues. CDR3 loop: CASSQAQETGTGKTSYNSPLHF. CDR3 nucleotide sequence: TGCGCCAGCAGCCAAGCTCAAGAAACCGGGACAGGGAAGACATCCTATAATTCACCCCTCCACTTT.

This clone was detected only a few times. The V call is TRBV29-1, the J call TRBJ1-1, with D uncertain. CDR1 is SQVTM, CDR2 ANQGSEA, per germline. Deletions cut 4 bases from V and 8 bases from J, with 8 bases between. CDR3 length: 10 amino acids. In DNA, the CDR3 is TGCAGCGTTGTTCTCCCGGAAGCTTTCTTT. Its protein is CSVVLPEAFF.

The CDR3 sequence: CATSREGGLARDNEQFF. CDR3 DNA sequence: TGTGCCACCAGCAGAGAGGGGGGGCTAGCCCGTGACAATGAGCAGTTCTTC. J is TRBJ2-1 and V is TRBV15, with D maybe TRBD2 (7 bases). CDR1 is LNHNV and CDR2 is YYDKDF in the germline V gene (reference sequence). The CDR3 extends over 17 amino acids. V lost 0 bases and J 5 bases, leaving 17 bases between the germline ends.

The chain couples TRBV30 to TRBJ2-6, with D perhaps matching TRBD1 (6 bases). CDR1 is GTSNPN, CDR2 SVGIG, per germline (reference sequence). This CDR3 has 17 residues. The V gene lost 4 bases and the J gene lost 4 bases, with 20 bases spanning the gap. In nucleotides, the CDR3 is TGTGCCTGGAACAGGAGGCGACAGGTAGCAGGGGCCAACGTCCTGACTTTC. Translation gives CAWNRRRQVAGANVLTF.